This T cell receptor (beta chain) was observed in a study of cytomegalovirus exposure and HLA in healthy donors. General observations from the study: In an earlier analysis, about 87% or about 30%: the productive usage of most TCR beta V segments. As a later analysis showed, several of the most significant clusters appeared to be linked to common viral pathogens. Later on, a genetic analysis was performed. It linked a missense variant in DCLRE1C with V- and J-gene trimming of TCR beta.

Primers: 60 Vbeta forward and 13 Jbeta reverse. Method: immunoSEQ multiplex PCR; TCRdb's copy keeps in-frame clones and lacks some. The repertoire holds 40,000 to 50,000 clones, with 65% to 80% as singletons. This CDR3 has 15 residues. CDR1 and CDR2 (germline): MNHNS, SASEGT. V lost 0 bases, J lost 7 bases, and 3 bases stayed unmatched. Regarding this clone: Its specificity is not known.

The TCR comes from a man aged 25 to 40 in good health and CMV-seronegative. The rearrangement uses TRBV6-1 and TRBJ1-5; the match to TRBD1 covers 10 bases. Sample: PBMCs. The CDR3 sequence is CASSEATGGWQPQHF. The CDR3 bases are TGTGCCAGCAGTGAAGCGACAGGGGGCTGGCAGCCCCAGCATTTT.